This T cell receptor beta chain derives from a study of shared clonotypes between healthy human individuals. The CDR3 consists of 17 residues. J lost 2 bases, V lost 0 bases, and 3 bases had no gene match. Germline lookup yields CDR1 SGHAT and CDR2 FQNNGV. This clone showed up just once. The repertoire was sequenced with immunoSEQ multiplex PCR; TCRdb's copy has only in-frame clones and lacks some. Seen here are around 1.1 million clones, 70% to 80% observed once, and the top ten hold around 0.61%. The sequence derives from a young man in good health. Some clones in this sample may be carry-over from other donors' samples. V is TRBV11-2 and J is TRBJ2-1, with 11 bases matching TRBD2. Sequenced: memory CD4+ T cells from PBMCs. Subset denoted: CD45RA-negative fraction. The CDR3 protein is CASSLDPGLAAYNEQFF. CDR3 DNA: TGTGCCAGCAGCTTAGATCCGGGACTAGCGGCCTACAATGAGCAGTTCTTC.